This entry describes one T cell receptor beta chain. Its antigen is still unknown. Sequence at one end of the junction differs from germline and may be a read error. The data derive from a study of tumor and adjacent non-tumor tissue in lung cancer. Across the whole study: On average, productive TCRbeta reads reached around 4 million per sample.

A modified ARM-PCR protocol with three rounds of nested PCR amplified TCRbeta. One entry per CDR3 protein results from TCRdb running MiXCR on the multiplex PCR reads. The sample shows more than 55,000 distinct CDR3 sequences, around two thirds of them seen only once. CDR1 is SGHRS and CDR2 is YFSETQ in the germline V gene. This CDR3 is built from 16 residues. RNA was extracted from bulk tissue without any cell sorting. Distant lung tissue was collected more than 3 cm away from the tumor edge. Study-wide results and caveats: Top 100 clones took a larger repertoire share in normal lung. TCR diversity was significantly greater in tumor than normal lung tissue. Higher tumor TCR diversity was associated with shorter survival.

This chain connects TRBV5-1 to TRBJ2-2; tentatively, D is TRBD2 (6 bases). The sequencing input was distant non-tumor lung tissue. This receptor was identified in a man between 65 and 85 years old with non-small cell lung cancer. The CDR3 is CTSSPGLKAGSGELFF. CDR3 sequence (DNA): TGCACCAGCAGCCCGGGCCTAAAGGCGGGGAGTGGGGAGCTGTTTTTT.